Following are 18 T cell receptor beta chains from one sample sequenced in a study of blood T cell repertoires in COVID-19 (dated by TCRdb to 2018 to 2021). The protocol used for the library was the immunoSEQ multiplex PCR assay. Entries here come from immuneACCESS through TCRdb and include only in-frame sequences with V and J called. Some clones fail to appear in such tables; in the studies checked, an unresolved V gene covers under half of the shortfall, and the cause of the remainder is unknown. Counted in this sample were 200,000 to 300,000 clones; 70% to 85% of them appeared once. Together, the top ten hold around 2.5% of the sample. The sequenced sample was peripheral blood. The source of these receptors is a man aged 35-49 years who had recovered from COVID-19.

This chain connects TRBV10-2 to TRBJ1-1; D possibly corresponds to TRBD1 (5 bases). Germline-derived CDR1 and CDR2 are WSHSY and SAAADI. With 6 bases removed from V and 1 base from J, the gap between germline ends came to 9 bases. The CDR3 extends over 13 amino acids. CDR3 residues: CASRLTGNTEAFF. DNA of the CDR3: TGCGCCAGCAGACTTACAGGGAACACTGAAGCTTTCTTT.

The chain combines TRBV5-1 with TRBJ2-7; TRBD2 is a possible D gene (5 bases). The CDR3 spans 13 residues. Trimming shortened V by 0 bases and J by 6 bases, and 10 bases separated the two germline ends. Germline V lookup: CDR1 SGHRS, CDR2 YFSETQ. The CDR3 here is CASSLEAEGEQYF. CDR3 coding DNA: TGCGCCAGCAGCTTGGAGGCTGAGGGCGAGCAGTACTTC.

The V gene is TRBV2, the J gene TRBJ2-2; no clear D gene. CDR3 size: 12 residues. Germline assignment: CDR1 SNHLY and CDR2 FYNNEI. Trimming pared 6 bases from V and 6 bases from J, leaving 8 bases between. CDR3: CASRLVSGELFF. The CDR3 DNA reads TGTGCCAGCAGATTAGTGTCCGGGGAGCTGTTTTTT.

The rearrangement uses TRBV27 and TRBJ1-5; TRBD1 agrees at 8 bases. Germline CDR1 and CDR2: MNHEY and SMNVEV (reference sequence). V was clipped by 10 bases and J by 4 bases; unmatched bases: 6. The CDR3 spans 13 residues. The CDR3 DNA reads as TGTGCCACTCGCACAGGGGGAAATCAGCCCCAGCATTTT. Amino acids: CATRTGGNQPQHF.

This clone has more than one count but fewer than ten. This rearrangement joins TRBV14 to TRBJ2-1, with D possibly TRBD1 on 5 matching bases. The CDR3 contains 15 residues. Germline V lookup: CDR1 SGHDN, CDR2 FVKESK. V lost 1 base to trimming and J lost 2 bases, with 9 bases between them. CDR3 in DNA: TGTGCCAGCAGCCAAGGAATAGGGGCCTACAATGAGCAGTTCTTC. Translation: CASSQGIGAYNEQFF.

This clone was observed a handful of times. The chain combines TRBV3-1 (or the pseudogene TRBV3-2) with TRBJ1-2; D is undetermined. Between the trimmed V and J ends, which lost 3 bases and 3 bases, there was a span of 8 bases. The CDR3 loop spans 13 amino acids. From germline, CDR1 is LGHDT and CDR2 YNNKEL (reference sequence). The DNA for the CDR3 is TGTGCCAGCAGCCACGGGTTTTACTATGGCTACACCTTC. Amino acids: CASSHGFYYGYTF.

DNA for the CDR3: TGTGCCAGCAGTTTAAGGACAGGGGGCGCCGAGCAGTACTTC. It yields the protein CASSLRTGGAEQYF. The rearrangement links TRBV27 to TRBJ2-7, with 11 bases fitting TRBD1. The CDR3 runs 14 residues. Unmatched junction bases numbered 3, after V lost 2 bases and J lost 6 bases. CDR1 is MNHEY and CDR2 is SMNVEV in the germline V gene (reference sequence).

CDR3 sequence reads: CASSTLRESTEAFF. Here the CDR3 DNA reads TGTGCCAGCAGCACCCTCCGGGAGTCCACTGAAGCTTTCTTT. The chain recombines TRBV11-3 with TRBJ1-1; D is unclear. The germline CDR1 and CDR2 sequences are SGHNT and YENEEA. Trimming stripped 5 bases from V and 4 bases from J, with 14 bases between. The CDR3 extends over 14 amino acids.

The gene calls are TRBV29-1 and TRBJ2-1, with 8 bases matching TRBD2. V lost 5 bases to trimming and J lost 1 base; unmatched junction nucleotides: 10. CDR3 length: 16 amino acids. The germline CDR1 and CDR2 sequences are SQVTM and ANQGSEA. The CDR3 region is CSVILGSGTSYNEQFF. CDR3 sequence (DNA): TGCAGCGTTATACTGGGTAGCGGGACGTCCTACAATGAGCAGTTCTTC.

The CDR3 loop reads CASSAMRGPDGYTF. As DNA, the CDR3 is TGTGCCAGCAGCGCGATGAGGGGGCCGGATGGCTACACCTTC. The V call is TRBV11-2, the J call TRBJ1-2; 7 nucleotides match TRBD1. With V trimmed by 5 bases and J by 6 bases, 9 bases remained unmatched. Germline V CDR1 and CDR2: SGHAT, FQNNGV. The length of the CDR3 is 14 residues.

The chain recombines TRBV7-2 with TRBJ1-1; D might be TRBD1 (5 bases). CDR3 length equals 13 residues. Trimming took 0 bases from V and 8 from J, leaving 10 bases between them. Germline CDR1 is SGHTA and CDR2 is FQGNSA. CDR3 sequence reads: CASSLAGGFEAFF. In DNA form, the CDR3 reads TGTGCCAGCAGCTTAGCGGGGGGGTTCGAAGCTTTCTTT.

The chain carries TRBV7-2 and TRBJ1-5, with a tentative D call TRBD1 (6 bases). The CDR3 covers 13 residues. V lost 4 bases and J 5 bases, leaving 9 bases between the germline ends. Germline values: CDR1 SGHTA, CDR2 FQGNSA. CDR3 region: CASSSQGYQPQHF. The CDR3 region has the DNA TGTGCCAGCAGCTCACAGGGTTATCAGCCCCAGCATTTT. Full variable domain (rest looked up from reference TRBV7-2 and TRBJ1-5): GAGVSQSPSNKVTEKGKDVELRCDPISGHTALYWYRQSLGQGLEFLIYFQGNSAPDKSGLPSDRFSAERTGGSVSTLTIQRTQQEDSAVYLCASSSQGYQPQHFGDGTRLSIL.

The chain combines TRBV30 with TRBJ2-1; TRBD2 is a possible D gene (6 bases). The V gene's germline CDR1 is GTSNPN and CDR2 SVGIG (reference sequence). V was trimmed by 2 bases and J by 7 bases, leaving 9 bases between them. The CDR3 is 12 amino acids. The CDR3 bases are TGTGCCTGGAGTCCGGCGGGAAATGAGCAGTTCTTC. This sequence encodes CAWSPAGNEQFF.

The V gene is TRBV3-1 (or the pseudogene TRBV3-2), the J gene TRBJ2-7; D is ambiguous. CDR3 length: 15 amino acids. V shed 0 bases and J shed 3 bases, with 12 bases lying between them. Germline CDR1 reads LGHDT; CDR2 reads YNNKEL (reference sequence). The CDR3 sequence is CASSQDRLEIYEQYF. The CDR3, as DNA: TGTGCCAGCAGCCAAGACAGGTTAGAGATCTACGAGCAGTACTTC.

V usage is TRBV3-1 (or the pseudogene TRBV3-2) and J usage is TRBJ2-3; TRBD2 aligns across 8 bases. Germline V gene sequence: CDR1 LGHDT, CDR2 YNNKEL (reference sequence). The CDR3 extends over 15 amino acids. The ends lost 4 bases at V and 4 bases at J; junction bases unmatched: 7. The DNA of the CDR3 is TGTGCCAGCAGCCCGGGGGGGCCTTCTTCAGATACGCAGTATTTT. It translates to CASSPGGPSSDTQYF.

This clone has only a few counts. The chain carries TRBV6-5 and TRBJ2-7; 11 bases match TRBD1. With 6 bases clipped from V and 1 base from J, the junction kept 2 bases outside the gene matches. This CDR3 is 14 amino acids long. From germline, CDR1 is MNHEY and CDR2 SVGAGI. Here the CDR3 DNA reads TGTGCCAGCAGCCGGGACAGGGGGTCCTACGAGCAGTACTTC. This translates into CASSRDRGSYEQYF.

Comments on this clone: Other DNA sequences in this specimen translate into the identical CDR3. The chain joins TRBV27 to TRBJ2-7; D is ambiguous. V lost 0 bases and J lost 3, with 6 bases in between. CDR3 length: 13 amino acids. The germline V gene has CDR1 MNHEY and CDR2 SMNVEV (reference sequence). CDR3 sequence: CASSLSSRYEQYF. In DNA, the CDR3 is TGTGCCAGCAGTTTATCGTCCCGCTACGAGCAGTACTTC.

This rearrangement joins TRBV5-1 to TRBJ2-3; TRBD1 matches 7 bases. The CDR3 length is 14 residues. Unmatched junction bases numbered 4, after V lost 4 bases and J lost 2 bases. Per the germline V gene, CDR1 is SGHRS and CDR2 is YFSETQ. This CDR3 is CASSRQGDTDTQYF. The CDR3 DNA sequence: TGCGCCAGCAGCCGACAGGGAGACACAGATACGCAGTATTTT. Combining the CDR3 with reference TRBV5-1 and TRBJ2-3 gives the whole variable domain KAGVTQTPRYLIKTRGQQVTLSCSPISGHRSVSWYQQTPGQGLQFLFEYFSETQRNKGNFPGRFSGRQFSNSRSEMNVSTLELGDSALYLCASSRQGDTDTQYFGPGTRLTVL.